These T cell receptor beta chains were read from a single sample in a study of identifying expanded T cells in peripheral blood. Here immunoSEQ multiplex PCR was the method, and the copy in TCRdb shows in-frame clones only, minus some. The table has about 94,000 clones, nearly 90% seen once. Sequencing was carried out using blood. The origin of the receptors is a person aged 18-70 years in good health. CDR3s include the opening cysteine and the closing phenylalanine or tryptophan. The D gene is left open where the match is weak. Size is omitted from some rows. Given values are once, few, many or a class for expanded clones.

v_gene,len,abundance,d_gene,j_gene,CDR3nt,CDR3aa
TRBV4-1,14,.,.,TRBJ2-7,TGCGCCAGCAGCCAAGAAAGGTTTAAGTACGAGCAGTACTTC,CASSQERFKYEQYF
TRBV30,14,.,.,TRBJ1-5,TGTGCCTGGAGCCCAGGGGACGGCAATCAGCCCCAGCATTTT,CAWSPGDGNQPQHF
TRBV7-3,15,.,.,TRBJ2-3,TGTGCCAGCAGCTTAAACCCCGTTCCGGGAGATACGCAGTATTTT,CASSLNPVPGDTQYF
TRBV6-5,14,.,.,TRBJ2-5,TGTGCCAGCAGTTTATTTGACCGGGGAGAGACCCAGTACTTC,CASSLFDRGETQYF
TRBV11-3,15,.,.,TRBJ1-4,TGTGCCAGCAGCCCGCGGGGACACGACAATGAAAAACTGTTTTTT,CASSPRGHDNEKLFF
TRBV5-1,14,.,.,TRBJ1-4,TGCGCCAGCAGCTTGATCGGGACAAACGAAAAACTGTTTTTT,CASSLIGTNEKLFF
TRBV7-7,14,.,.,TRBJ2-5,TGTGCCAGCACCTCGGCCATTGGGTCCGAGACCCAGTACTTC,CASTSAIGSETQYF
TRBV11-2,11,.,.,TRBJ2-1,TGTGCCAGCAGCTTTATTAATGAGCAGTTCTTC,CASSFINEQFF
TRBV13,13,.,.,TRBJ2-5,TGTGCCAGCAGCTGGGACAACCAAGAGACCCAGTACTTC,CASSWDNQETQYF
TRBV19,15,once,.,TRBJ1-2,TGTGCCAGTAGTAGCCCCCGCGCAGGGAACTATGGCTACACCTTC,CASSSPRAGNYGYTF
TRBV19,13,once,.,TRBJ2-1,TGTGCCAGTAGTTGGGGGACGGGGAATGAGCAGTTCTTC,CASSWGTGNEQFF
TRBV4-2,15,.,.,TRBJ2-7,TGTGCCAGCAGCCAAGTCGAGGGCGGGTTTCCCGAGCAGTACTTC,CASSQVEGGFPEQYF
TRBV6-5,15,.,TRBD2,TRBJ2-5,TGTGCCAGCAGTACTCGACTAGCGGGGCAAGAGACCCAGTACTTC,CASSTRLAGQETQYF
TRBV18,15,.,.,TRBJ2-7,TGTGCCAGCTCACCACTGATAGGGGAGGCCCAAGAGCAGTACTTC,CASSPLIGEAQEQYF
TRBV18,12,once,.,TRBJ1-1,TGTGCCAGCTCAAGGATGAACACTGAAGCTTTCTTT,CASSRMNTEAFF
TRBV7-7,15,.,.,TRBJ1-2,TGTGCCAGCAGCTCGCCGCCGACAGGTTCATATGGCTACACCTTC,CASSSPPTGSYGYTF
TRBV30,15,.,.,TRBJ2-2,TGTGCCTGGGATGCAAGAGGACAGTTGGCCGGGGAGCTGTTTTTT,CAWDARGQLAGELFF
TRBV9,16,.,TRBD2,TRBJ2-5,TGTGCCAGCAGCCCCTCAAGTAGCGGGAGTGAAGAGACCCAGTACTTC,CASSPSSSGSEETQYF
TRBV4-1,16,.,TRBD1,TRBJ1-1,TGCGCCAGCAGCCAGGATTACCTTACAGGGGTCACTGAAGCTTTCTTT,CASSQDYLTGVTEAFF
TRBV18,13,.,TRBD1,TRBJ1-2,TGTGCCAGCTCAGTGACAGGGGGCGATGGCTACACCTTC,CASSVTGGDGYTF
TRBV5-6,16,few,.,TRBJ1-2,TGTGCCAGCAGCTTGGGATTGGGCAGGGCTAGTTGGGGCTACACCTTC,CASSLGLGRASWGYTF
TRBV10-3,18,once,TRBD1,TRBJ1-5,TGTGCCATCAGTGAGGTAGGGACAGGGGCGATGGGTGCTGGGCCCCAGCATTTT,CAISEVGTGAMGAGPQHF
TRBV5-1,13,once,.,TRBJ2-7,TGCGCCAGCAGCCAACTGCTGACAGACGAGCAGTACTTC,CASSQLLTDEQYF
TRBV19,15,.,.,TRBJ2-1,TGTGCCAGTACTATCCGGAGATCCCGATACAATGAGCAGTTCTTC,CASTIRRSRYNEQFF
TRBV4-1,15,once,.,TRBJ1-2,TGCGCCAGCAGCCCCTATGGTTCGGGTTCCTATGGCTACACCTTC,CASSPYGSGSYGYTF
TRBV18,17,.,.,TRBJ1-3,TGTGCCAGCTCACCAGTGACAGTCCTATCCTCTGGAAACACCATATATTTT,CASSPVTVLSSGNTIYF
TRBV10-3,13,.,.,TRBJ2-7,TGTGCCATCAGTGAGTTGGGGGAGTACGAGCAGTACTTC,CAISELGEYEQYF
TRBV18,15,.,.,TRBJ2-1,TGTGCCAGCTCGCGGGGACGAGCTGCGGGAAATGAGCAGTTCTTC,CASSRGRAAGNEQFF
TRBV6-1,15,.,TRBD1,TRBJ1-1,TGTGCCAGCAATAGACAGGGCTCACTGAACACTGAAGCTTTCTTT,CASNRQGSLNTEAFF
TRBV19,13,.,.,TRBJ2-7,TGTGCCAGTAGTATAGACGTTACCTACGAGCAGTACTTC,CASSIDVTYEQYF
TRBV7-3,13,.,.,TRBJ1-5,TGTGCCAGCAGCTTACAGGGCGGTCAGCCCCAGCATTTT,CASSLQGGQPQHF
TRBV5-1,14,once,TRBD1,TRBJ1-1,TGCGCCAGCAGCCTCGACAGGGGTAACACTGAAGCTTTCTTT,CASSLDRGNTEAFF
TRBV7-9,15,once,TRBD1,TRBJ2-7,TGTGCCAGCAGCGCCACCGGGACAGGCTTGGAAGAGCAGTACTTC,CASSATGTGLEEQYF
TRBV19,15,.,.,TRBJ1-1,TGTGCCAGTACCCCTTCCTGGGGCGTAACCACTGAAGCTTTCTTT,CASTPSWGVTTEAFF
TRBV19,13,.,.,TRBJ1-1,TGTGCCAGTAGGGGGGCTGGTGACACTGAAGCTTTCTTT,CASRGAGDTEAFF
TRBV19,15,.,TRBD2,TRBJ2-1,TGTGCCAGTAGTACACTAGCGGGAGGGGTCAATGAGCAGTTCTTC,CASSTLAGGVNEQFF
TRBV15,14,.,.,TRBJ1-5,TGTGCCACCAGCAGAGCCCGAGGGAATCAGCCCCAGCATTTT,CATSRARGNQPQHF
TRBV5-1,15,.,TRBD1,TRBJ1-4,TGCGCCAGCAGCCTAGGGACAGCAACTAATGAAAAACTGTTTTTT,CASSLGTATNEKLFF
TRBV5-5,12,.,.,TRBJ1-1,TGTGCCAGCAGCTTGGGTGACACTGAAGCTTTCTTT,CASSLGDTEAFF
TRBV7-3,14,.,.,TRBJ2-3,TGTGCCAGCAGCTTAGGTCCCGCCTGGGATACGCAGTATTTT,CASSLGPAWDTQYF
TRBV10-3,14,.,TRBD2,TRBJ2-3,TGTGCCATCAGCCTTAGCGGGGGGACCGATACGCAGTATTTT,CAISLSGGTDTQYF
TRBV7-3,16,.,.,TRBJ2-1,TGTGCCAGCAGCCCCGACACCTTAAACTCCTACAATGAGCAGTTCTTC,CASSPDTLNSYNEQFF
TRBV11-2,14,.,TRBD1,TRBJ1-1,TGTGCCAGCAGCTTAATGCCGGGACAGGGGGAAGCTTTCTTT,CASSLMPGQGEAFF
TRBV19,14,.,.,TRBJ1-5,TGTGCCAGTAGTCGGACAGCTAGCAATCAGCCCCAGCATTTT,CASSRTASNQPQHF
TRBV13,15,.,.,TRBJ2-3,TGTGCCAGCAGCTTAGAAGGGGAATTCACAGATACGCAGTATTTT,CASSLEGEFTDTQYF